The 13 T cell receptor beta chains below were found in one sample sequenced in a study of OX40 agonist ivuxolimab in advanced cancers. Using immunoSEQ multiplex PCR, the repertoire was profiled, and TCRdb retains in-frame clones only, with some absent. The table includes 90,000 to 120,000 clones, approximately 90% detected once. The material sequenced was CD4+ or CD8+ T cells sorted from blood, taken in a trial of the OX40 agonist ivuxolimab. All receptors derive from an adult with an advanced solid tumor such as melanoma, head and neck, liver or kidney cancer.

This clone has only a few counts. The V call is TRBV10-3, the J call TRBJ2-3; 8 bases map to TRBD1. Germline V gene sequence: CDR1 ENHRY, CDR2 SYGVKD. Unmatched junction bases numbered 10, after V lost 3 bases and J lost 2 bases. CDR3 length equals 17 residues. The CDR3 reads CAISDGGRQGYTDTQYF. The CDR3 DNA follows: TGTGCCATCAGTGATGGGGGGAGACAGGGGTACACAGATACGCAGTATTTT.

The CDR3 DNA reads as TGTGCCAGCAGAGCCCGGACAGGGGCGGGAGAGACCCAGTACTTC. Translating gives CASRARTGAGETQYF. The chain combines TRBV27 with TRBJ2-5, with 9 nucleotides matching TRBD1. Germline CDR1 MNHEY, CDR2 SMNVEV (reference sequence). Unmatched junction bases numbered 9, after V lost 6 bases and J lost 4 bases. CDR3 length: 15 residues.

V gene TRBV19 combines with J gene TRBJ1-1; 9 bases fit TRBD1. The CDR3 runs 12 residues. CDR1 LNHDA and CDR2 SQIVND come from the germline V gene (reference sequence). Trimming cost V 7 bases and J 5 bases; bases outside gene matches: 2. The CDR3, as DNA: TGTGCCAGTACCGGGACAGGGACTGAAGCTTTCTTT. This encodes CASTGTGTEAFF.

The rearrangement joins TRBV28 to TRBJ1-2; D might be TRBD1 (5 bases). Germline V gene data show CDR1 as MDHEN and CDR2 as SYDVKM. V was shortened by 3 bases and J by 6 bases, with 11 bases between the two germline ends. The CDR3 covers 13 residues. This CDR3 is CASSFEGAHGYTF. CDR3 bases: TGTGCCAGCAGTTTCGAAGGGGCCCATGGCTACACCTTC.

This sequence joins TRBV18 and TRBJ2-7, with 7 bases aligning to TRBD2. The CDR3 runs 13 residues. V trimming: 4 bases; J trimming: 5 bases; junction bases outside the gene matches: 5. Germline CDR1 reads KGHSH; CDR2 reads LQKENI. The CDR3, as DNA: TGTGCCAGCTCACGGGGGGGGACGGACGAGCAGTACTTC. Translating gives CASSRGGTDEQYF.

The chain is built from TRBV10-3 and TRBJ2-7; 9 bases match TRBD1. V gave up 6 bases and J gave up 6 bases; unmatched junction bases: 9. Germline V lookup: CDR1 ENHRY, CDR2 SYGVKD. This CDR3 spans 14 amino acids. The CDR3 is CAIREGQGPLEQYF. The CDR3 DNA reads TGTGCCATCAGGGAGGGACAGGGCCCCCTCGAGCAGTACTTC.

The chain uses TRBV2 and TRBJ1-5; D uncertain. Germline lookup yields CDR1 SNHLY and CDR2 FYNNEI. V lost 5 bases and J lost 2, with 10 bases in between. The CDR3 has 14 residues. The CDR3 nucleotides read TGTGCCAGCAGTCAGGTGCGGGGCAATCAGCCCCAGCATTTT. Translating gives CASSQVRGNQPQHF. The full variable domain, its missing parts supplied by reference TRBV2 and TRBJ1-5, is EPEVTQTPSHQVTQMGQEVILRCVPISNHLYFYWYRQILGQKVEFLVSFYNNEISEKSEIFDDQFSVERPDGSNFTLKIRSTKLEDSAMYFCASSQVRGNQPQHFGDGTRLSIL.

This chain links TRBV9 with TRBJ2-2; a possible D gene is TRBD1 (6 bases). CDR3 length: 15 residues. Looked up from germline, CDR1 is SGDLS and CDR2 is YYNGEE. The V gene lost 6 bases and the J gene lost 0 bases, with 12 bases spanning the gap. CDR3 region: CASNTGTTNTGELFF. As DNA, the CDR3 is TGTGCCAGCAACACCGGGACAACGAACACCGGGGAGCTGTTTTTT. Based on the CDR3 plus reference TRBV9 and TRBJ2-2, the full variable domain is DSGVTQTPKHLITATGQRVTLRCSPRSGDLSVYWYQQSLDQGLQFLIQYYNGEERAKGNILERFSAQQFPDLHSELNLSSLELGDSALYFCASNTGTTNTGELFFGEGSRLTVL.

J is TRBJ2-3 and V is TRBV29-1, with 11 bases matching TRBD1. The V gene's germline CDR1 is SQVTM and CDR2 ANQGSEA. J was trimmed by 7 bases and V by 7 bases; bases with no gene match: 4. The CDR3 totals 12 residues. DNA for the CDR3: TGCAGCGCCTGGACAGGGGGCAATACGCAGTATTTT. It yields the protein CSAWTGGNTQYF.

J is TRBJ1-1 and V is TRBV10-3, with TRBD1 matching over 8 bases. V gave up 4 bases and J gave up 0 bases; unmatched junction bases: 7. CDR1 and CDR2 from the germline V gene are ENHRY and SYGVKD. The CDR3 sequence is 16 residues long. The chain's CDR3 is CAISGGQGGMNTEAFF. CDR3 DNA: TGTGCCATCAGTGGAGGACAGGGTGGGATGAACACTGAAGCTTTCTTT.

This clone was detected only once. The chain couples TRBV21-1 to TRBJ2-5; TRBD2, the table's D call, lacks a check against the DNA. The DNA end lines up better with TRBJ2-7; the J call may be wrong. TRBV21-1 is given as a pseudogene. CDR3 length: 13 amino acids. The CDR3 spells CASAWRTAYEQYF. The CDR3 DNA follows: TGTGCCTCAGCATGGAGAACGGCCTACGAGCAGTACTTC.

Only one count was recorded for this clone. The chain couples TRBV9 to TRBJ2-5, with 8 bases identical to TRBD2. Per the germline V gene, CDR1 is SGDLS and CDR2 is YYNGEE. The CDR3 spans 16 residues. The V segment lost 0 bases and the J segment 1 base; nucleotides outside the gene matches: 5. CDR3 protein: CASSVVGSGVQETQYF. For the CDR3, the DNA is TGTGCCAGCAGCGTAGTTGGTAGCGGGGTCCAAGAGACCCAGTACTTC.

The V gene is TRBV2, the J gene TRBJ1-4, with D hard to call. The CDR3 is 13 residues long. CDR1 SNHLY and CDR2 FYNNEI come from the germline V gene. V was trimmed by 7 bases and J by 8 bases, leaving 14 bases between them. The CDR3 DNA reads TGTGCCAGCACGGTGTTCGGGCGAGAAAAACTGTTTTTT. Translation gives CASTVFGREKLFF.